The rows below give T cell receptor beta chains drawn from one sample of a study of regulatory T cells in long-lasting Graves disease. Each CDR3 protein gets one entry after TCRdb re-called the multiplex PCR reads with MiXCR. The sample has more than 300,000 distinct CDR3 sequences; about 16% are singletons. These data also featured in a second study, about T cells in Graves' hyperthyroidism and ophthalmopathy.

The sequencing here drew on peripheral blood mononuclear cells (PBMCs), taken at new diagnosis, from a patient treated with antithyroid drugs. The source of these receptors is a woman aged 18-29 years with Graves disease. Both conserved end residues are part of each CDR3. The order of the fields is J gene, D gene, clone size, V gene, CDR3 DNA, CDR3 protein. A D gene is named only where the DNA matches it firmly. Only some rows state a clone size, as once, few, many or a class for expanded clones.

>TRBJ2-1|.|many|TRBV2
TGTGCCCTCAGCGGGCAGGGTTACAATGAGCAGTTCTTC
CALSGQGYNEQFF
>TRBJ1-6|.|.|TRBV3-1
TGTGCCAGCAGCCAAGATGGAGCGGGGGAATCACCCCTCCACTTT
CASSQDGAGESPLHF
>TRBJ1-1|.|many|TRBV5-1
TGCGCCAGCAGCGAGGGTGGGGGGTTGAACACTGAAGCTTTCTTT
CASSEGGGLNTEAFF
>TRBJ1-1|.|many|TRBV2
TGTGCCAGCAGTGAAGCGGGGCTGCGAGCTTTCTTT
CASSEAGLRAFF
>TRBJ2-1|.|many|TRBV12-3/TRBV12-4
TGTGCCAGCAGTTCTTCTCGTTGGGGGGCCCAATACAATGAGCAGTTCTTC
CASSSSRWGAQYNEQFF
>TRBJ2-5|.|many|TRBV6-1
TGTGCCAGCAGTGAAGACAGGGTTTGGATCGACGCCGAAGAGACCCAGTACTTC
CASSEDRVWIDAEETQYF
>TRBJ2-3|.|many|TRBV20-1
TGCAGTCCCCAAACGGGCGTTAGCACAGATACGCAGTATTTT
CSPQTGVSTDTQYF
>TRBJ2-1|.|.|TRBV13
TGTGCCAGCAGCTTCGGTTCGTTCTCCTACAATGAGCAGTTCTTC
CASSFGSFSYNEQFF
>TRBJ1-5|.|few|TRBV6-5
TGTGCCAGCAGTTACCTGGGGGAGGGCGGCAATCAGCCCCAGCATTTT
CASSYLGEGGNQPQHF
>TRBJ1-1|.|few|TRBV9
TGTGCCAGCAGCGTGGTCTCGGGGACTGAAGCTTTCTTT
CASSVVSGTEAFF
>TRBJ2-5|.|many|TRBV2
TGTGCCAGCAGTGGACAGGTGGGAGGGGAGACCCAGTACTTC
CASSGQVGGETQYF
>TRBJ1-2|.|many|TRBV27
TGTGCCAGCAGTGCCCCAACCGGGGAAAACTATGGCTACACCTTC
CASSAPTGENYGYTF
>TRBJ1-6|.|few|TRBV20-1
TGCAGTGCTAGGGGCCTCGGGTCCTATAATTCACCCCTCCACTTT
CSARGLGSYNSPLHF
>TRBJ1-1|.|many|TRBV11-2
TGTGCCAGCAGCTCGGTCAGGGACACTGAAGCTTTCTTT
CASSSVRDTEAFF
>TRBJ2-3|.|.|TRBV12-3/TRBV12-4
TGTGCCAGCAGTTTAGGGTACCGAGATACGCAGTATTTT
CASSLGYRDTQYF
>TRBJ2-1|TRBD2|many|TRBV28
TGTGCCAGCAGTCTCCCTAGCGGGGGGTTCCAGAGCTCCTACAATGAGCAGTTCTTC
CASSLPSGGFQSSYNEQFF
>TRBJ1-6|TRBD1|many|TRBV3-1
TGTGCCAGCAGCCAAGTGGAGGGGGCTTCACCCCTCCACTTT
CASSQVEGASPLHF
>TRBJ1-2|TRBD1|.|TRBV2
TGTGCCAGCAGTTTGTCCGGGACAGGGGGTATTAATGGCTACACCTTC
CASSLSGTGGINGYTF
>TRBJ1-5|.|many|TRBV11-2
TGTGCCAGCAGCTTAGACGGGCTGGGGAATCAGCCCCAGCATTTT
CASSLDGLGNQPQHF
>TRBJ2-5|TRBD2|many|TRBV7-8
TGTGCCAGCAGCTTAGCGGGACTAGCGGGGGGTTCGAAAGAGACCCAGTACTTC
CASSLAGLAGGSKETQYF
>TRBJ2-2|.|.|TRBV19
TGTGCCAGTAGTATAGAGCCCGGCTCCGGGGAGCTGTTTTTT
CASSIEPGSGELFF
>TRBJ2-7|.|many|TRBV9
TGTGCCAGCAGCGTGAGTCGGAGGACCTACGAGCAGTACTTC
CASSVSRRTYEQYF
>TRBJ1-5|.|few|TRBV24-1
TGTGCCACCAGTGTTCGGGCGATGGGGCAGCCCCAGCATTTT
CATSVRAMGQPQHF
>TRBJ2-7|TRBD1|.|TRBV27
TGTGCCAGCAGTTTATCCCCGACAGGGATTTCTAGGGAGCAGTACTTC
CASSLSPTGISREQYF
>TRBJ1-1|.|many|TRBV5-1
TGCGCCAGCAGCCATGGGAGAGACACTGAAGCTTTCTTT
CASSHGRDTEAFF
>TRBJ2-1|.|many|TRBV5-1
TGCGCCAGCAGCTCGGAGGGGGGTTCCTACAATGAGCAGTTCTTC
CASSSEGGSYNEQFF
>TRBJ2-1|TRBD2|few|TRBV13
TGTGCCAGCAGCTCGGGACTAGCGGGGGGTTTCAGAAATGAGCAGTTCTTC
CASSSGLAGGFRNEQFF
>TRBJ1-4|.|few|TRBV29-1
TGCAGCGTTGGCGGCTCAGGGGAAAAACTGTTTTTT
CSVGGSGEKLFF
>TRBJ2-7|.|many|TRBV5-1
TGCGCCAGCAGCGGAGAATTGGGCGAGCAGTACTTC
CASSGELGEQYF
>TRBJ1-5|.|few|TRBV7-9
TGTGCCAGCACCATCCGGACAGATCAGCCCCAGCATTTT
CASTIRTDQPQHF
>TRBJ1-1|.|.|TRBV29-1
TGCAGCGTTGCCAGGGAGTCCACTGAAGCTTTCTTT
CSVARESTEAFF
>TRBJ2-3|.|many|TRBV11-3
TGTGCCAGCAGCTTAGGTTCGATCACAGATACGCAGTATTTT
CASSLGSITDTQYF
>TRBJ2-1|TRBD1|few|TRBV11-2
TGCGCCAGCAGCCAAGTAGGACAGGCTAAGGATGAGCAGTTCTTC
CASSQVGQAKDEQFF
>TRBJ2-1|TRBD2|many|TRBV28
TGTGCCAGCAGTATCCATAGCGGGTCGAGCTCCTACAATGAGCAGTTCTTC
CASSIHSGSSSYNEQFF
>TRBJ1-3|.|.|TRBV12-3/TRBV12-4
TGTGCCAGCAGTCAGGAGGGACTCTCTGGAAACACCATATATTTT
CASSQEGLSGNTIYF
>TRBJ2-5|.|few|TRBV11-1
TGTGCCAGCAGCTTAGGAATTCAAGCTAGCGCCCAAGAGACCCAGTACTTC
CASSLGIQASAQETQYF
>TRBJ2-3|.|few|TRBV4-2
TGTGCCAGCAGCCAAGGGGCTGGGCTTTCTAGCACAGATACGCAGTATTTT
CASSQGAGLSSTDTQYF
>TRBJ2-2|TRBD1|.|TRBV2
TGTGCCAGCAGGCCGGGACAGAGAACCGGGGAGCTGTTTTTT
CASRPGQRTGELFF
>TRBJ1-5|.|.|TRBV28
TGTGCCAGCAGTTTCAGTCCAGGGGCGAATAGCAATCAGCCCCAGCATTTT
CASSFSPGANSNQPQHF
>TRBJ2-5|.|.|TRBV4-1
TGCGCCAGCAGCCAAGCGGGCACCGGGACTGGAATCGGGACCCAGTACTTC
CASSQAGTGTGIGTQYF
>TRBJ2-1|.|few|TRBV20-1
TGCAGTGCATCGGGCTTGACAGAACTCCTCAATGAGCAGTTCTTC
CSASGLTELLNEQFF
>TRBJ2-6|.|many|TRBV12-3/TRBV12-4
TGTGCCAGCAGTTCACAGGGTCGGTCGGGGGCCAACGTCCTGACTTTC
CASSSQGRSGANVLTF
>TRBJ1-2|.|.|TRBV19
TGTGCCAGTAGTCTGAGCGGGGCTGGCTACACCTTC
CASSLSGAGYTF
>TRBJ2-1|.|many|TRBV6-1
TGTGCCAGCAGTGAAGAACAGGGACGGCAATCTTATGAGCAGTTCTTC
CASSEEQGRQSYEQFF
>TRBJ1-5|.|.|TRBV6-1
TGTGCCAGCAGTGGACGGGACAACTATCAGCCCCAGCATTTT
CASSGRDNYQPQHF
>TRBJ2-1|TRBD1|many|TRBV2
TGTGCAAGCGGACAGGGGGCGTTGAATGAGCAGTTCTTC
CASGQGALNEQFF
>TRBJ2-5|.|many|TRBV6-1
TGTGCCAGCTCCCCCGGGACTTATCAAGAGACCCAGTACTTC
CASSPGTYQETQYF
>TRBJ2-3|TRBD1|many|TRBV12-3/TRBV12-4
TGTGCCAGCGCAGGGGGAGATACGCAGTATTTT
CASAGGDTQYF
>TRBJ1-4|TRBD1|few|TRBV12-3/TRBV12-4
TGTGCCAGCAGAAGGACAGGGATCGGTGAAAAACTGTTTTTT
CASRRTGIGEKLFF
>TRBJ1-2|.|.|TRBV29-1
TGCAGCGTTGGGGAGGGGTCGGGGAACTATGGCTACACCTTC
CSVGEGSGNYGYTF
>TRBJ2-1|TRBD2|many|TRBV7-9
TGTGCCAGCAGCCAGCGGGGTTTGGGTTTCAATGAGCAGTTCTTC
CASSQRGLGFNEQFF
>TRBJ2-3|TRBD1|many|TRBV7-9
TGTGCCAGCAGCTCCCCGCTGGACAGGGAAACGTTCACAGATACGCAGTATTTT
CASSSPLDRETFTDTQYF
>TRBJ2-3|.|few|TRBV14
TGTGCCAGCAGCTTATATGGCACAGATACGCAGTATTTT
CASSLYGTDTQYF
>TRBJ1-5|TRBD1|many|TRBV20-1
TGCAGTGCTAGAGTGTGGGACAGCCCGGGGGGCGGCAATCAGCCCCAGCATTTT
CSARVWDSPGGGNQPQHF
>TRBJ1-1|.|.|TRBV5-4
TGTGCCAGCAGCTTGGGAGGGGGGGGTCCCACCGAAGCTTTCTTT
CASSLGGGGPTEAFF
>TRBJ2-4|TRBD2|.|TRBV5-1
TGCGCCAGCAGCTGGACTAGCGGGAAAAACATTCAGTACTTC
CASSWTSGKNIQYF
>TRBJ2-1|TRBD2|many|TRBV30
TGTGCCTGGAGTGTCCTAGCGGGGGGGGAGAAGCAGTTCTTC
CAWSVLAGGEKQFF
>TRBJ2-5|.|many|TRBV20-1
TGCAGTGCTAGGGAAGGGGGGCCGTTGGAGACCCAGTACTTC
CSAREGGPLETQYF
>TRBJ2-7|TRBD1|.|TRBV19
TGTGCCAGTAGTATGGTCGTGACAGGGGTCGAGCAGTACTTC
CASSMVVTGVEQYF
>TRBJ2-6|.|few|TRBV5-1
TGCGCCAGCAGGAGAGGGTTGAGCTCTGGGGCCAACGTCCTGACTTTC
CASRRGLSSGANVLTF